This TCR beta chain appears in the sequencing data of a study of cytomegalovirus exposure and HLA in healthy donors. Study at large: About 80 million unique TCRs from HLA-typed donors were held in an early data release. Study-wide results and limits: One later analysis reportedly identified an Asian-associated ancestry cluster that showed fewer N-insertions than the approximately 600-donor mean. TCR beta sequences numbering under 20,000 were associated with HLA alleles at 0.05 false discovery rate in a later analysis.

The CDR3 loop spans 14 amino acids. V shed 1 base, J shed 6 bases, and the junction held 3 bases outside the gene matches. CDR1 is LNHNV, CDR2 YYDKDF, per germline (reference sequence). As to this clone: As yet, its antigen is unknown.

The PCR used 60 Vbeta and 13 Jbeta primers. Sequencing was performed with immunoSEQ multiplex PCR; in TCRdb, only in-frame clones are kept and a portion is missing. The table shows 100,000 to 150,000 clones, with approximately 82% occurring only once. The chain couples TRBV15 to TRBJ2-1; TRBD2 matches at 7 bases. Material: PBMCs. The source is a boy aged 2-9 years in good health and CMV-seronegative. The CDR3: CATSRVGGINEQFF. The CDR3 DNA follows: TGTGCCACCAGCAGAGTGGGGGGGATCAATGAGCAGTTCTTC.